One and the same sample provided the 24 T cell receptor beta chains below, sequenced in a study of T cells in Graves' hyperthyroidism and ophthalmopathy. Using RNA transcripts as the source, TCR beta CDR3 regions were amplified. HTBI primers were used for first-round RT-PCR of the TCR CDR3. TCRdb analysed the multiplex PCR reads with MiXCR anew, one entry per CDR3 protein. Of under 350,000 distinct CDR3 sequences in the sample, 21% are singletons; the top ten hold 50%. Sample: blood. The source of these receptors is a woman aged 45-65 years with Graves' hyperthyroidism.

This chain's CDR3 is CSARAHSYEQYF. The CDR3 DNA follows: TGCAGTGCTAGGGCTCACAGCTACGAGCAGTACTTC. The genes are TRBV20-1 and TRBJ2-7, with D uncertain. CDR1 and CDR2 from the germline V gene are DFQATT and SNEGSKA (reference sequence). This CDR3 has 12 residues. Trimming stripped 3 bases from V and 3 bases from J, with 9 bases between.

The chain couples TRBV10-3 to TRBJ2-1, with TRBD2 matching 9 bases. This CDR3 comprises 13 residues. The trim removed 4 bases at V and 8 bases at J, leaving 3 bases unmatched. Germline assignment: CDR1 ENHRY and CDR2 SYGVKD. CDR3 loop: CAISASGDDEQFF. The DNA for the CDR3 is TGTGCCATCAGTGCTAGCGGGGACGATGAGCAGTTCTTC.

This clonotype has more than one count but fewer than ten. The chain recombines TRBV24-1 with TRBJ2-2; TRBD1 is a possible D gene (5 bases). Trimming stripped 0 bases from V and 4 bases from J, with 14 bases between. Germline CDR1 reads KGHDR; CDR2 reads SFDVKD. The CDR3 length is 17 residues. The CDR3 loop is CATSDLRGQDLTGELFF. The DNA of the CDR3 is TGTGCCACCAGTGATTTGAGGGGCCAAGACCTCACCGGGGAGCTGTTTTTT.

This clonotype was counted ten times or more. The chain joins TRBV29-1 to TRBJ2-1, with 10 bases aligning to TRBD2. This CDR3 is 21 amino acids long. Germline V gives CDR1 SQVTM, CDR2 ANQGSEA. V shed 2 bases, J shed 4 bases, and the junction held 23 bases outside the gene matches. The CDR3 coding sequence is TGCAGCGTTGAACGGATTGGAGGGCGGGGGAGCGGGAGGGTTTCTTACAATGAGCAGTTCTTC. This codes for CSVERIGGRGSGRVSYNEQFF.

This clonotype was recorded at least ten times. The rearrangement uses TRBV12-3 or TRBV12-4 and TRBJ2-5; the match to TRBD2 covers 10 bases. Trimming took 3 bases from V and 4 from J; bases not matched to a gene: 8. The CDR3 consists of 16 residues. The CDR3 protein is CASSFWSSGSGETQYF. CDR3 DNA sequence: TGTGCCAGCAGTTTTTGGTCTAGCGGGAGTGGAGAGACCCAGTACTTC.

This clonotype was detected a few times. J is TRBJ1-3 and V is TRBV20-1, with 9 bases matching TRBD1. The CDR3 covers 15 residues. Germline V gene sequence: CDR1 DFQATT, CDR2 SNEGSKA (reference sequence). After removal of 6 bases from V and 3 bases from J, the junction contained 9 bases not matched to a gene. The CDR3 DNA is TGCAGTGCGGGACAGGGAGGCTTGGGTGGAAACACCATATATTTT. Translation: CSAGQGGLGGNTIYF.

This clonotype was counted a single time. The chain uses TRBV30 and TRBJ1-5, with D unclear. V was pared by 0 bases and J by 4 bases, with 7 bases between. The CDR3 contains 13 residues. CDR1 is GTSNPN and CDR2 is SVGIG in the germline V gene (reference sequence). The CDR3 is CAWSVAENQPQHF. The DNA of the CDR3 is TGTGCCTGGAGTGTCGCGGAGAATCAGCCCCAGCATTTT.

This clonotype was seen many times. This chain links TRBV11-2 with TRBJ2-3; D uncertain. Germline loops: CDR1 SGHAT, CDR2 FQNNGV. This CDR3 has 14 amino acids. The V end lost 3 bases, the J end lost 6 bases, and 13 bases lay between the germline ends. CDR3 sequence reads: CASSLVNQVDTQYF. CDR3 sequence (DNA): TGTGCCAGCAGCTTGGTCAACCAGGTGGATACGCAGTATTTT.

This clonotype was observed at least ten times. The chain carries TRBV10-3 and TRBJ2-3; possibly TRBD2 for D (6 bases). CDR1 is ENHRY, CDR2 SYGVKD, per germline. The V end lost 5 bases, the J end lost 2 bases, and 11 bases lay between the germline ends. This CDR3 spans 14 amino acids. CDR3 loop: CAISYAGNTDTQYF. The CDR3 DNA sequence: TGTGCCATCAGTTACGCGGGGAACACAGATACGCAGTATTTT.

This clonotype was counted many times. The chain employs TRBV5-6 and TRBJ1-3; no clear D gene. The germline V gene encodes CDR1 SGHDT and CDR2 YYEEEE. The CDR3 has 15 residues. V was pared by 0 bases and J by 3 bases, with 10 bases between. Written as DNA, the CDR3 is TGTGCCAGCAGCTTGGAGTCCGTCCGTGGAAACACCATATATTTT. As protein: CASSLESVRGNTIYF.

About this clonotype: Relative to the germline gene, one junction end is altered; a read error may explain this. The chain employs TRBV2 and TRBJ2-2; 10 nucleotides match TRBD1. The CDR3 totals 16 residues. CDR1 and CDR2 from the germline V gene are SNHLY and FYNNEI. The CDR3 region has the DNA TGTGCCACCAGTGATTTTAGGACAGGGGGCACCGGGGAGCTGTTTTTT. It is translated as CATSDFRTGGTGELFF.

This clonotype came up a few times. The chain has TRBV11-2 and TRBJ1-2; unclear D gene. V was pared by 5 bases and J by 0 bases, with 13 bases between. CDR1 is SGHAT, CDR2 FQNNGV, per germline. The CDR3 covers 15 residues. The CDR3 protein is CASSPQVWANYGYTF. The CDR3 DNA reads as TGTGCCAGCAGCCCCCAGGTTTGGGCTAACTATGGCTACACCTTC.

This clonotype was recorded at least ten times. The V gene is TRBV7-9, the J gene TRBJ2-3; 9 bases align to TRBD2. The CDR3 loop spans 18 amino acids. Trimming took 0 bases from V and 4 from J; bases not matched to a gene: 11. Germline CDR1 SEHNR, CDR2 FQNEAQ (reference sequence). The CDR3 loop reads CASSLAANWGLASDTQYF. For the CDR3, the DNA is TGTGCCAGCAGCTTAGCGGCTAATTGGGGACTAGCCTCAGATACGCAGTATTTT.

This clonotype was counted ten times or more. In DNA form, the CDR3 reads TGTGCCAGCAGGGGACAGGGGTCCGGTGAGCAGTTCTTC. It translates to CASRGQGSGEQFF. This sequence joins TRBV2 and TRBJ2-1, with 10 nucleotides matching TRBD1. This CDR3 contains 13 residues. Germline V gene data show CDR1 as SNHLY and CDR2 as FYNNEI. V lost 6 bases, J lost 9 bases, and 5 bases stayed unmatched.

This clonotype has at least ten counts. The V call is TRBV18, the J call TRBJ2-7; 11 positions agree with TRBD2. The CDR3 is made up of 14 amino acids. Trimming removed 6 bases from V and 7 bases from J; junction bases left unmatched: 8. The germline V gene has CDR1 KGHSH and CDR2 LQKENI. For the CDR3, the DNA is TGTGCCAGCTCGCGAACTAGCGGGAGAAATGAGCAGTACTTC. This codes for CASSRTSGRNEQYF.

This clonotype was recorded at least ten times. The chain has TRBV12-3 or TRBV12-4 and TRBJ2-7; D may match TRBD1 or TRBD2 (5 bases each). The CDR3 totals 14 residues. Trimming pared 3 bases from V and 5 bases from J, leaving 14 bases between. The CDR3 nucleotides read TGTGCCAGCAGTTTTGGGGGATGGAGGAACGAGCAGTACTTC. This codes for CASSFGGWRNEQYF.

This clonotype came up many times. The junction does not match germline at one end; this may be a read error. The chain uses TRBV5-1 and TRBJ1-1, with 9 positions matching TRBD1. Germline loops: CDR1 SGHRS, CDR2 YFSETQ. The CDR3 extends over 13 amino acids. Written as DNA, the CDR3 is TGTGCCAGCAGCCTGACAGGGGGCACTGAAGCTTTCTTT. As protein: CASSLTGGTEAFF.

V and J are TRBV5-4 and TRBJ2-2; D call uncertain. V lost 0 bases and J lost 5, with 11 bases in between. The CDR3 spans 15 residues. Per germline, CDR1 SGHNT and CDR2 YYREEE (reference sequence). For the CDR3, the DNA is TGTGCCAGCAGCTTGGAGCATCTTGGGACCGGGGAGCTGTTTTTT. Amino acids: CASSLEHLGTGELFF.

This clonotype was seen ten or more times. This chain connects TRBV18 to TRBJ2-7; either TRBD1 or TRBD2 may supply D (5 bases each). CDR3 size: 14 residues. Trimming removed 3 bases at V and 4 bases at J, with 13 bases between. The germline gives CDR1 KGHSH, CDR2 LQKENI. CDR3 sequence (DNA): TGTGCCAGCTCACCGAGTGGGGGTCAGTACGAGCAGTACTTC. Its protein product is CASSPSGGQYEQYF.

The table lists this clonotype with many counts. The V call is TRBV6-2 or TRBV6-3, the J call TRBJ2-7, with TRBD2 matching 13 bases. Germline loops: CDR1 MNHEY, CDR2 SVGEGT. The CDR3 covers 15 residues. Unmatched junction bases numbered 5, after V lost 6 bases and J lost 3 bases. As DNA, the CDR3 is TGTGCCAGCAGAGGGACTAGCGGGAAAGTCTACGAGCAGTACTTC. Protein product: CASRGTSGKVYEQYF.

For this clonotype: Being one base from a much bigger clone, this may be a read error. The rearrangement uses TRBV7-2 and TRBJ2-3; D might be TRBD1 (5 bases). The germline gives CDR1 SGHTA, CDR2 FQGNSA. This CDR3 has 14 residues. V shed 2 bases and J shed 5 bases, with 11 bases lying between them. The CDR3 DNA is TGTGCCAGCAGCTTATATCAGGGTATAGATACGCAGTATTTT. Residues: CASSLYQGIDTQYF.

This CDR3 reads CAISALGPDTQYF. Written as DNA, the CDR3 is TGTGCCATCAGTGCCTTGGGGCCAGATACGCAGTATTTT. V gene TRBV10-3 combines with J gene TRBJ2-3; TRBD1 might be the D (5 bases). The CDR3 covers 13 residues. The germline CDR1 and CDR2 sequences are ENHRY and SYGVKD. Trimming pared 4 bases from V and 4 bases from J, leaving 9 bases between.

The rearrangement uses TRBV19 and TRBJ2-6, with TRBD1 matching 7 bases. CDR3 length: 17 residues. Germline CDR1 and CDR2: LNHDA and SQIVND (reference sequence). V gave up 3 bases and J gave up 0 bases; unmatched junction bases: 5. The CDR3 reads CASSIGTAGSGANVLTF. The DNA of the CDR3 is TGTGCCAGTAGTATCGGGACAGCTGGCTCTGGGGCCAACGTCCTGACTTTC.

There are many counts of this clonotype. J is TRBJ2-1 and V is TRBV10-2; 11 positions match TRBD2. J was trimmed by 8 bases and V by 3 bases; bases with no gene match: 3. Per germline, CDR1 WSHSY and CDR2 SAAADI. The CDR3 runs 14 residues. CDR3: CASSDSGRGDEQFF. CDR3 in DNA: TGCGCCAGCAGTGATAGCGGGAGGGGAGATGAGCAGTTCTTC.